The following is a TCR beta chain sequence with its context. The antigen remains undetermined. A second PCR of 7 to 11 cycles used a sample-barcoded 5' primer and a J-beta primer mix. TCRdb recomputed calls from the 5' RACE reads with MiXCR, one row per CDR3 protein. This table has roughly 1,300,000 distinct CDR3 sequences, around 59% appearing once. These data originate in a study of blood T cells in healthy people across ages. About the study: Capture via template switching afforded approximately one barcoded beta molecule per two T cells.

Donors each provided about 10 milliliters of peripheral blood. Germline CDR1 is MNHEY and CDR2 is SVGEGT. The V end was cut by 5 bases, the J end by 6 bases, with 17 bases between. CDR3 length equals 14 residues. Study conclusions and caveats: Unsorted PBMC material precluded a definitive naive versus antigen-experienced comparison.

The source is a young man in good health. The chain recombines TRBV6-2 or TRBV6-3 with TRBJ2-7; D gene ambiguous. Sequenced material: blood. The CDR3 nucleotides read TGTGCCAGCAGTCCCGCCTACTATTCAGGCGAGCAGTACTTC. Protein product: CASSPAYYSGEQYF.